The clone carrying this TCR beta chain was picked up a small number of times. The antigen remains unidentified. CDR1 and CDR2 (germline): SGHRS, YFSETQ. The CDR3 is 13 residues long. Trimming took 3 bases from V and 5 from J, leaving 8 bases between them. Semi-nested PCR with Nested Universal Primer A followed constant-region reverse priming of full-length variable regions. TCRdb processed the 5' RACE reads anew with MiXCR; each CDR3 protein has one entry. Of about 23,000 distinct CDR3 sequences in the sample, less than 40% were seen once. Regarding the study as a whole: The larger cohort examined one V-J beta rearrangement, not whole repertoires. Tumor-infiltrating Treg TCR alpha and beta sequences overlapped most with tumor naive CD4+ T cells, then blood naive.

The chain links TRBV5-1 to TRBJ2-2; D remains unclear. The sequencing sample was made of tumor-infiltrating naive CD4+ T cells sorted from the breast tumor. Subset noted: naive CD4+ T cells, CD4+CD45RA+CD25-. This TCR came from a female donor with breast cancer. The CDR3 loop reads CASSSELTGELFF. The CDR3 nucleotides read TGCGCCAGCAGCTCCGAGCTAACCGGGGAGCTGTTTTTT.